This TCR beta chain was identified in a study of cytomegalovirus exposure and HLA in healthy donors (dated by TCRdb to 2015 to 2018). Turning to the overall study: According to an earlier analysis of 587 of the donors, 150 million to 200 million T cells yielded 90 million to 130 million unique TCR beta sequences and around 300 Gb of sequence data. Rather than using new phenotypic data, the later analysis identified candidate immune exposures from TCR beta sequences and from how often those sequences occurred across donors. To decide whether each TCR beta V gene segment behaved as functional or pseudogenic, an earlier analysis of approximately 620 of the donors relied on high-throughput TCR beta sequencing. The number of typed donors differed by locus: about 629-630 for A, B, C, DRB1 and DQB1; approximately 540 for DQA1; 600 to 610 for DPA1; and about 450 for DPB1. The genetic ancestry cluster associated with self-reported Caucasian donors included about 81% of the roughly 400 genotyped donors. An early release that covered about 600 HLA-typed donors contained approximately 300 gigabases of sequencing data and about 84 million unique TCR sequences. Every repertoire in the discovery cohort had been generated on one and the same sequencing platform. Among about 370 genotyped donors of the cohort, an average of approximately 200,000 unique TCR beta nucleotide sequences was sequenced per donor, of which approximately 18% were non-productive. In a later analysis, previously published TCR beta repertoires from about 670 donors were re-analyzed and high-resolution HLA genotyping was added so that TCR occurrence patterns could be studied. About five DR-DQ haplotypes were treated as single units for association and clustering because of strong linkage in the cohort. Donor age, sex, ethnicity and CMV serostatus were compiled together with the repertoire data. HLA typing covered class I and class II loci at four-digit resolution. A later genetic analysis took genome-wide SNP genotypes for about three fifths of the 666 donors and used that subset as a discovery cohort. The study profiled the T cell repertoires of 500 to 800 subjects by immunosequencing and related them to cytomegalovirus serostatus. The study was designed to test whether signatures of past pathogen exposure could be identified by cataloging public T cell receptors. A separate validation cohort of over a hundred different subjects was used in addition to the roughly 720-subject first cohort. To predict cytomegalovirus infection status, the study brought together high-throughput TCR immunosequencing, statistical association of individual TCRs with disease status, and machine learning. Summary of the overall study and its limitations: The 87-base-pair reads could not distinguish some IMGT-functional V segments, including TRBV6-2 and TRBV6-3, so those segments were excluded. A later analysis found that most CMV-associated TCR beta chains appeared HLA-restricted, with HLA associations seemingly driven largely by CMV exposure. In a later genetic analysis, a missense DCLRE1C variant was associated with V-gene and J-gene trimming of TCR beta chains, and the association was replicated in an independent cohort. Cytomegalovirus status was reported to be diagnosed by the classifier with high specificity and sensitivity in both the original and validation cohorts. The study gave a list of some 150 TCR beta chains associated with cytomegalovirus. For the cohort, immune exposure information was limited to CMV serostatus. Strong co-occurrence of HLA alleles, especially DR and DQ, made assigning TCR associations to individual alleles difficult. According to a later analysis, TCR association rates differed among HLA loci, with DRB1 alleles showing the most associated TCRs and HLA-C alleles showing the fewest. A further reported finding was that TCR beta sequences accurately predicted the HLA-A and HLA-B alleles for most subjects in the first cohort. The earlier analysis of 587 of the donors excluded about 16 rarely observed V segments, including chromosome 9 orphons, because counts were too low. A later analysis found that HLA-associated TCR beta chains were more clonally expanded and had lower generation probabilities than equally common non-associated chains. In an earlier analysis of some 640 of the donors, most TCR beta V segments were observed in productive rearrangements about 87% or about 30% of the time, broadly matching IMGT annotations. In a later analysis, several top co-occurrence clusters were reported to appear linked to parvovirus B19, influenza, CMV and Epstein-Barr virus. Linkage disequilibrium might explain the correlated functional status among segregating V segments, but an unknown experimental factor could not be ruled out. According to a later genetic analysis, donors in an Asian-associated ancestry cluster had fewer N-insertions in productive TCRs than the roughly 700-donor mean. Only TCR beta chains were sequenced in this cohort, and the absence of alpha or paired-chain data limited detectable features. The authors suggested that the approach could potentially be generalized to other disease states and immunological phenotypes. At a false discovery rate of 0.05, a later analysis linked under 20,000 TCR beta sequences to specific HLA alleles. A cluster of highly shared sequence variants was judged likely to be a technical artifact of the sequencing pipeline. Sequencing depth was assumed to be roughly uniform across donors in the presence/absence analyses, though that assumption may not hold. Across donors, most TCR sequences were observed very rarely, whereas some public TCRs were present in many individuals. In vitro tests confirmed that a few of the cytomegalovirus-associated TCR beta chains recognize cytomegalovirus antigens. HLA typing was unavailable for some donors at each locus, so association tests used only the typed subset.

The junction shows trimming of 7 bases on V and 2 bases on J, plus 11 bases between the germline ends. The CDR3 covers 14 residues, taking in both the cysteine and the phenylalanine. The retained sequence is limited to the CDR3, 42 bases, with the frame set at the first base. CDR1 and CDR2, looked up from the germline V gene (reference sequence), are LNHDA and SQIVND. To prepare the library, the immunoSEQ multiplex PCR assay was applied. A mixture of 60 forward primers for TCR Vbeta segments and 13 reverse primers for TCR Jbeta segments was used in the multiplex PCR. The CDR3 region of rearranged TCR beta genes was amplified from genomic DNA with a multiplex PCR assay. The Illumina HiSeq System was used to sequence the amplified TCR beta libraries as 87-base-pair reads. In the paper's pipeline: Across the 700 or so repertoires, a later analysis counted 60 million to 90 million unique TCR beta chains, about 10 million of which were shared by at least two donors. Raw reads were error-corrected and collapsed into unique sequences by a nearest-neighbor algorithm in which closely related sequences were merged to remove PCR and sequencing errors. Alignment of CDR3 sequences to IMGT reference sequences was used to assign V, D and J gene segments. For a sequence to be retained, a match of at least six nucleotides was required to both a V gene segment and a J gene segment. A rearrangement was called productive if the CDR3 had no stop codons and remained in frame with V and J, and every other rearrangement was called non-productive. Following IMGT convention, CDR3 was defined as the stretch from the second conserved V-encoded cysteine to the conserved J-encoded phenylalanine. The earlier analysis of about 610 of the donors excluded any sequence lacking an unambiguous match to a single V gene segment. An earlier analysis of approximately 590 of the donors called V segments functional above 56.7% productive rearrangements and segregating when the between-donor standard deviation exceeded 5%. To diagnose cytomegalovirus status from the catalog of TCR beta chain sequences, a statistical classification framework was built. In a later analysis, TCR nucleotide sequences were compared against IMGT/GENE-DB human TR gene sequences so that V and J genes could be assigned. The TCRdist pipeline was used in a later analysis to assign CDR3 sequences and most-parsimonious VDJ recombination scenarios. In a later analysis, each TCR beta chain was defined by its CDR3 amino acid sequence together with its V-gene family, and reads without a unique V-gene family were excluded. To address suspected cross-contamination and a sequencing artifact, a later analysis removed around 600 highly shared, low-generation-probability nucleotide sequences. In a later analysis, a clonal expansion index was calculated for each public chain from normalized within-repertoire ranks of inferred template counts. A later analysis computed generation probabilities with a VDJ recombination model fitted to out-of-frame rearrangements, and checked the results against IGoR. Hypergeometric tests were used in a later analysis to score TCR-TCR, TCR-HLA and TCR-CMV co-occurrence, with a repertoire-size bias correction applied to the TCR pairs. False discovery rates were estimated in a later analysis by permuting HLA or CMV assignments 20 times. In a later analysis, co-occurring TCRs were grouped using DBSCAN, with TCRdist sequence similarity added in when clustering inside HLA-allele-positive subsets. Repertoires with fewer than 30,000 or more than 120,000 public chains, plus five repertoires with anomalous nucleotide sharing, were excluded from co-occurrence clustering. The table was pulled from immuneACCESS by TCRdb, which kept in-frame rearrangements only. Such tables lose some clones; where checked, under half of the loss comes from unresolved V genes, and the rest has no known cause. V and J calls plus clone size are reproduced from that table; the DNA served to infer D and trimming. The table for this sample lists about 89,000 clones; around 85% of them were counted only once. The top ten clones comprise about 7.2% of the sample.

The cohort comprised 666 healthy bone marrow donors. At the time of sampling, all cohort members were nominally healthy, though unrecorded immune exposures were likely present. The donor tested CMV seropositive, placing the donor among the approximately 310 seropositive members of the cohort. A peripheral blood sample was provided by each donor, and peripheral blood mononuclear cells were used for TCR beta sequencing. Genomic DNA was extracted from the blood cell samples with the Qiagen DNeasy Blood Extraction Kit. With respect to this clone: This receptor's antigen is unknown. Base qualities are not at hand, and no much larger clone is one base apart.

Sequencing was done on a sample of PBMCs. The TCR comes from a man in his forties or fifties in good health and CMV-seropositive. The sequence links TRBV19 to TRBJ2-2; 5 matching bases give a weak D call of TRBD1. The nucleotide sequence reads TGTGCCAGTAAACCGCAGGGTAACACCGGGGAGCTGTTTTTT. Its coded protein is CASKPQGNTGELFF.